One TCR beta chain is described in this entry. No antigen is known for it. The CDR3 sequence is 15 residues long. Per the germline V gene, CDR1 is SNHLY and CDR2 is FYNNEI. V was pared by 3 bases and J by 0 bases, with 9 bases between. These data are taken from a study of cytomegalovirus exposure and HLA in healthy donors. Study-wide context: Unique TCR beta sequences numbering 95 million to 130 million came from about 179 million T cells in an earlier analysis. Most genotyped donors, approximately 77% of about 430, had Caucasian-associated genetic ancestry.

PCR amplification relied on 60 Vbeta primers (plus 13 Jbeta primers). TCRdb's copy holds only in-frame clones and misses some; the assay was immunoSEQ multiplex PCR. The table includes approximately 170,000 clones, around 75% detected once. Healthy people donating bone marrow made up the donors. The study's findings and limits: Accurate HLA-A and HLA-B prediction from TCR beta sequences was reported for most subjects.

The clonotype comes from a woman in her thirties in good health and CMV-seropositive. The chain has TRBV2 and TRBJ1-5; possibly TRBD1 for D (5 bases). The sample taken for sequencing was PBMCs. The CDR3 DNA reads TGTGCCAGCAGTGACAGGGCCTATAGCAATCAGCCCCAGCATTTT. This encodes CASSDRAYSNQPQHF.